This entry describes one TCR beta chain. Its antigen specificity is not known. The sample holds no much larger clone one base away, and base qualities are not on file. TCRbeta CDR3 regions were amplified from genomic DNA by means of the immunoSEQ Assay, a bias-controlled multiplex PCR. In the paper's pipeline: Within the assay, amplification of reference gene primers was used to estimate how many nucleated cells each sample contained. To quantify the absolute abundance of each unique TCRbeta CDR3 rearrangement, sequence reads were collapsed and filtered. For each sample, productive Simpson clonality was calculated as the square root of Simpson's diversity index across productive rearrangements. Not all clones reach the TCRdb copy of this immuneACCESS table, which keeps in-frame sequences only. Checked studies attribute under half of the gap to unresolved V genes and leave the rest unexplained. V, J and clone size are those of that table, while D and trimming were read from the DNA. Present in this sample are about 210,000 clones, roughly 89% of which were seen just once. Of the sample, around 3.1% falls within the top ten clones.

Participants in the prospective study were aged roughly 18 to 100 years, lived in under 30 United States geographic areas, and enrolled through a virtual design. Cohort assignment in the prospective study relied on participant-reported clinical history from a screening survey and a study questionnaire. A participant counted as exposed if, within 2 weeks of entering the study, that participant had been in contact with someone who had a PCR-confirmed or clinician-diagnosed COVID-19 case. In the prospective study, mobile phlebotomists collected whole blood, serum and a nasopharyngeal or oropharyngeal swab from each participant. Additional blood draws and questionnaires over an approximately 2-month period could optionally be provided by prospective study participants. Before DNA extraction, prospective study blood samples were shipped either frozen or at room temperature. The data were obtained in a study of blood T cell repertoires in COVID-19 (dated by TCRdb to 2020 to 2021). As for the study more broadly: The collaborator samples originated in the United States, Italy and Spain and spanned the acute and convalescent phases of COVID-19. The material from the prospective study consisted of cDNA or gDNA derived from T cells, B-cell-depleted T cells, or PBMCs. The dataset comprised deeply sampled blood TCRbeta repertoires from subjects exposed to, actively infected with, or recovered from COVID-19. A freely available public database, intended as a resource for researchers studying the immune response to SARS-CoV-2, is where the repertoires were released. Samples came from the ongoing ImmuneRACE study (first 160 participants) plus 1,254 subjects from 6 global collaborators. Sample metadata almost always included a de-identified subject ID, COVID-19 status, age in years and sex. HLA class I and class II types, where available, came from metadata supplied by the sample provider rather than from assay-based typing. The research as a whole found: How much clinical and demographic metadata was included differed by source and by participant, and the metadata was provided uncurated.

Its CDR3 holds 14 amino acids, cysteine through phenylalanine. The CDR3 DNA has 42 bases and is translated from base 1. Cut back by 2 bases and 0 bases, the V and J ends lie 6 bases apart. CDR1 is given as SGHTA and CDR2 as FQGNSA, both from the germline V gene. The receptor was isolated from a woman aged 25 to 45 who had been exposed to COVID-19. The chain is made from TRBV7-2 and TRBJ2-3; no D gene call is confident. Sequencing was carried out using PBMCs or T cells enriched from blood (not recorded which). The nucleotide sequence is given as TGTGCCAGCAGCTTACAATTCAGCACAGATACGCAGTATTTT. This sequence encodes CASSLQFSTDTQYF.